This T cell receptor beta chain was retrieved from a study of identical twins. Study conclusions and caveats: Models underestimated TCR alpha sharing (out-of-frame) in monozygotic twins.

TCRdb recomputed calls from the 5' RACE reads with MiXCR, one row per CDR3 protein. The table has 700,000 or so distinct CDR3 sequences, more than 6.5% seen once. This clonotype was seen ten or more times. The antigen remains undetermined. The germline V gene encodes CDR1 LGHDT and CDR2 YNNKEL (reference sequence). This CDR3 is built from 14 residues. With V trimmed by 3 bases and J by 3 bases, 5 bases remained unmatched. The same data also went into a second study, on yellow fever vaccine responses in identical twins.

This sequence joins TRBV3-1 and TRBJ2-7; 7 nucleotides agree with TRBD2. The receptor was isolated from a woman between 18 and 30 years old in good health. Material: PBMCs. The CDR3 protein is CASSHLKRDYEQYF. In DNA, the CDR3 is TGTGCCAGCAGCCATCTCAAGCGGGACTACGAGCAGTACTTC.